Each of the 4 T cell receptor beta chains below was sequenced from the same sample in a study of CD8 T cells in ankylosing spondylitis. These receptors have no identified antigens. Via MiXCR, TCRdb re-called the 5' RACE reads, giving one row per CDR3 protein. The table lists more than 500,000 distinct CDR3 sequences, less than 6% of them singletons. Study observations and caveats: Ankylosing spondylitis blood appeared to carry a characteristic TCR beta motif of seven to nine highly homologous variants.

The specimen was blood, either unsorted or a sorted T cell fraction (not recorded which). These TCRs come from a male donor with ankylosing spondylitis.

This clonotype was observed many times. V usage is TRBV7-2 and J usage is TRBJ2-1; possibly TRBD1 or TRBD2 for D (5 bases each). Germline assignment: CDR1 SGHTA and CDR2 FQGNSA. The CDR3 runs 13 residues. Trimming took off 5 bases at V and 6 bases at J, with 11 bases between the two ends. CDR3 in DNA: TGTGCCAGCAGCCCGGGACCTGTCAATGAGCAGTTCTTC. It is translated as CASSPGPVNEQFF.

This clonotype was observed at least ten times. J is TRBJ2-7 and V is TRBV3-1; D uncertain. V was shortened by 3 bases and J by 3 bases, with 6 bases between the two germline ends. The CDR3 has 12 residues. Germline V gene data show CDR1 as LGHDT and CDR2 as YNNKEL (reference sequence). CDR3 sequence: CASSHDFYEQYF. Here the CDR3 DNA reads TGTGCCAGCAGCCATGACTTCTACGAGCAGTACTTC.

In its sample, this clonotype was seen a few times. The chain recombines TRBV3-1 with TRBJ1-2, with D possibly matching TRBD1 (6 bases). The germline gives CDR1 LGHDT, CDR2 YNNKEL (reference sequence). Trimming removed 7 bases at V and 4 bases at J, with 16 bases between. The CDR3 covers 14 residues. Here the CDR3 reads CASTLNRVGYGYTF. The DNA of the CDR3 is TGTGCCAGCACCCTAAACAGGGTAGGCTATGGCTACACCTTC.

This clonotype has only a few counts. The gene calls are TRBV4-1 and TRBJ2-6; 9 bases line up with TRBD1. The CDR3 is 18 residues long. Trimming removed 1 base from V and 2 bases from J; junction bases left unmatched: 6. The germline V gene has CDR1 MGHRA and CDR2 YSYEKL. CDR3 residues: CASSQAGTGFAGANVLTF. The CDR3 DNA reads TGCGCCAGCAGCCAAGCCGGGACAGGGTTCGCTGGGGCCAACGTCCTGACTTTC.